The present T cell receptor (beta chain) was sequenced within a study of early T cells in non-severe SARS-CoV-2 infection (dated by TCRdb to about 2021). Study-wide context: Because TCR sequencing was done on bulk RNA from unsorted whole blood, the alpha and beta chains could not be paired. The study at large found these results: Matching against VDJdb was skewed toward anti-spike CD8 responses, likely underestimated virus-specific expansions, and missed private and CD4 specificities.

Receptors were amplified or captured by 5' RACE. The sequencer was a NextSeq 500. In the TCR library protocol, unique molecular identifiers were attached to individual cDNA molecules to correct for PCR bias and sequencing error. TCR alpha and beta chains were both sequenced, and the abundances of alpha and beta sequences in each sample were closely correlated with each other. On the study's bioinformatics: Decombinator V4 was used to annotate TCR sequences for V gene, J gene and CDR3. Expanded TCRs were defined as changing significantly between any two time points under a Poisson model with p below 0.0001. TCR abundances were normalised to the total number of TCRs sequenced per sample and were expressed as counts per million. MAIT TCRs were defined by TRAV1-2 paired with TRAJ12, TRAJ20 or TRAJ33, and iNKT TCRs by TRAV10 paired with TRAJ18. VDJdb, accessed on 1 November 2021, was searched for TCRs annotated for CMV, EBV and SARS-CoV-2, and TCRs annotated for more than one antigen were excluded. TCRdb reran the public reads through fastp at Q25 and MiXCR, keeping productive beta chains. Rows with one shared CDR3 protein collapse into an entry with the most common genes and DNA. None of the V and J calls come from the authors' own analysis; TCRdb made them. For this sample the table gives about 64,000 distinct CDR3 sequences, of which less than 5.5% were detected only once. Jointly, the top ten make up 4% to 5% of the sample.

This clonotype has ten or more counts. The antigen it recognizes is unknown. No clone much larger than this one lies a single base away; base qualities are absent. Germline trimming: 5 bases from V, 1 base from J; junction bases outside gene matches: 3. CDR1 and CDR2 are read off the germline V gene (reference sequence) as LNHDA and SQIVND. Its CDR3 holds 14 amino acids, cysteine through phenylalanine. Of the read, only the CDR3 DNA is kept; its 42 bases are in frame from base 1. A case-control design nested within a healthcare worker cohort in London, UK, was used, with weekly nasopharyngeal swab PCR tests and blood sampling performed. Between 23 and 31 March 2020, the week of the UK lockdown, healthcare workers were enrolled and then followed up weekly for as long as 16 weeks.

Sequenced input: whole blood. The receptor was derived from an adult who was a healthcare worker with PCR-confirmed SARS-CoV-2 infection or an uninfected control (not recorded which). The chain joins TRBV19 to TRBJ1-1; the junction holds 8 bases that match TRBD1. The CDR3 here reads CASSAGTGNTEAFF. The nucleotide sequence is TGTGCCAGTAGTGCCGGGACAGGGAACACTGAAGCTTTCTTT.